The clone carrying this TCR beta chain was observed many times. Its antigen is unknown. This CDR3 has 12 residues. V gave up 4 bases and J gave up 5 bases, with 8 bases separating them. Germline CDR1 and CDR2: SGHVS and FNYEAQ. The data were taken from a study of T-cell reconstitution after alpha-beta-depleted transplantation in children. Study outcomes and limitations: Several hundred rapidly expanded clones from non-depleted graft cells reportedly supplied alpha-beta T cells about two months post-transplant. After one year, T-cell counts and TCRbeta diversity mostly came from new T cells. Surviving recipient T cells and thymic progenitors underlay high day-60 TCRbeta diversity in some patients.

Preparation of the TCRbeta library used unique molecular identifiers. TCRdb called the PCR reads again in MiXCR, with one record for every CDR3 protein. The sample records about 980,000 distinct CDR3 sequences, roughly 29% being singletons. Source: PBMCs, mostly from graft donor cells, taken 360 days after TCRalphabeta/CD19-depleted stem cell transplant. The V call is TRBV7-6, the J call TRBJ2-5; D is uncertain. This clonotype was sampled from a boy in the first two years of life who had a stem cell transplant for SCID, so the T cells may come from the graft donor. This chain's CDR3 is CASSSLEETQYF. CDR3 sequence (DNA): TGTGCCAGCAGCTCCCTGGAGGAGACCCAGTACTTC.